This entry features one TCR beta chain sequence. This sample is part of a study of blood T cell repertoires in COVID-19. As for the study in general: COVID-19 samples from acute and convalescent phases originated in the United States, Italy and Spain. Nucleic acid was either cDNA or gDNA, and it came from T cells, B-cell-depleted T cells, or PBMCs.

Original analysis: Researchers report that nucleated cell counts were estimated from reference gene primer amplification. Sequencing was performed with immunoSEQ multiplex PCR; in TCRdb, only in-frame clones are kept and a portion is missing. The V and J calls and the clone size are those of that table, but D and trimming were determined from the DNA. The table includes about 47,000 clones, approximately 83% detected once. The germline V and J ends were trimmed by 4 bases and 1 base, with 5 bases remaining between them. Germline CDR1 reads SGHTA; CDR2 reads FQGNSA. The length of the CDR3 is 12 residues.

This sequence joins TRBV7-2 and TRBJ2-7; D is uncertain. This clonotype was obtained from a man between 65 and 85 years old with active COVID-19. Specimen: peripheral blood. The CDR3 sequence is CASSSISYEQYF. DNA for the CDR3: TGTGCCAGCAGCTCCATTTCCTACGAGCAGTACTTC.